This T cell receptor (beta chain) was recovered during a study of blood T cell repertoires in COVID-19. With regard to this clone: At one boundary the junction diverges from the germline segment, which might be a read error.

Germline V lookup: CDR1 LNHDA, CDR2 SQIVND (reference sequence). CDR3 length equals 16 residues. Sequenced by immunoSEQ multiplex PCR; TCRdb stores in-frame clones only, minus some. Of some 70,000 clones detected, around 86% appear once; the ten largest clones hold 6% to 7%. The sequence derives from a man aged 50 to 59 with active COVID-19. The gene calls are TRBV19 and TRBJ2-1; TRBD2 matches at 8 bases. The sample consisted of peripheral blood. CDR3: CASSETSGPSHNEQFF. CDR3 DNA sequence: TGTGCCAGTAGTGAAACTAGCGGCCCCTCCCACAATGAGCAGTTCTTC.